The rows below give T cell receptor beta chains drawn from one sample of a study of blood T cells in healthy people across ages. TCRdb used MiXCR to reprocess the 5' RACE reads, holding one entry per CDR3 protein. The sample records 850,000 or so distinct CDR3 sequences, around 30% being singletons. Sample: blood. All receptors come from an elderly woman in good health. CDR3s include the opening cysteine and the closing phenylalanine or tryptophan. A D gene is named only where the DNA matches it firmly. Clone size is given for some rows only: seen once, a few or many times, or a class if the clone is expanded.

j_call d_call v_call clone_size cdr3_nt cdr3_aa
TRBJ2-1 NA TRBV12-3/TRBV12-4 few TGTGCCAGTAGGGGATTAACCCGCAATGAGCAGTTCTTC CASRGLTRNEQFF
TRBJ1-2 NA TRBV3-1 many TGTGCCAGCAGCCAAGGGCCTGGCGGAGAGGGCTACACCTTC CASSQGPGGEGYTF
TRBJ2-3 TRBD2 TRBV5-1 NA TGCGCCAGCAGCTTATTAAGGACTAGCGGGGGCCGCACAGATACGCAGTATTTT CASSLLRTSGGRTDTQYF
TRBJ2-7 TRBD1 TRBV6-5 many TGTGCCAGCAGCAGGACAGGGAGCTCCTACGAGCAGTACTTC CASSRTGSSYEQYF
TRBJ2-7 NA TRBV11-2 many TGTGCCAGCAGCTTCCGGGGAAAAAACTACGAGCAGTACTTC CASSFRGKNYEQYF
TRBJ2-3 NA TRBV3-1 NA TGTGCCAGCAGCCAACCCGCCGGCAGGGGCTACTCAGATACGCAGTATTTT CASSQPAGRGYSDTQYF
TRBJ1-2 NA TRBV7-2 many TGTGCCAGCAGCTTAGCAGGGGTGATGCGGAATGGCTACACCTTC CASSLAGVMRNGYTF
TRBJ2-3 NA TRBV7-2 NA TGTGCCAGCAGCCCCGGAAGTAGCACAGATACGCGGTATTTT CASSPGSSTDTRYF
TRBJ1-1 NA TRBV30 NA TGTGCCTGGAGTGTAGGCATGAACACTGAAGCTTTCTTT CAWSVGMNTEAFF
TRBJ2-5 TRBD2 TRBV11-3 many TGTGCCAGCAGCTTATCTGGGGAGGGGGAGACCCAGTACTTC CASSLSGEGETQYF
TRBJ2-2 NA TRBV20-1 NA TGCAGTGCTAGAGATCCCCGACAGGACGCGAACACCGGGGAGCTGTTTTTT CSARDPRQDANTGELFF
TRBJ2-3 NA TRBV18 many TGCGCCAGCAGCCCGCAGGGAGATACGCAGTATTTT CASSPQGDTQYF
TRBJ2-1 TRBD2 TRBV18 few TGTGCCAGCTCACCCCTGGGACTAGCGGGGGGGAGTGAGCAGTTCTTC CASSPLGLAGGSEQFF
TRBJ2-1 NA TRBV11-3 few TGTGCCAGCAGCTACGGGCGCCCGGATTACAATGAGCAGTTCTTC CASSYGRPDYNEQFF
TRBJ2-7 NA TRBV5-1 many TGCGCCAGCACCGCCGGATTTGGCGAGCAGTACTTC CASTAGFGEQYF
TRBJ1-6 NA TRBV14 NA TGTGCCAGCAGCCAATCCTCGATGGCCCTCCACTTT CASSQSSMALHF
TRBJ2-2 NA TRBV6-2/TRBV6-3 NA TGTGCCAGCAGTTACTTGCCGGGACTCTCCTCGAACACCGGGGAGCTGTTTTTT CASSYLPGLSSNTGELFF
TRBJ2-3 TRBD2 TRBV9 NA TGTGCCAGCAGCGTAGCTAACGGACTAGGCACAGATACGCAGTATTTT CASSVANGLGTDTQYF
TRBJ2-7 NA TRBV20-1 NA TGCAGTGCCCAGTTACAGAACCCCCGCGAGCAGTACTTC CSAQLQNPREQYF
TRBJ2-1 NA TRBV4-2 many TGTGCCAGCAGCCAAGACGTGGGGGGCACGGGCAATGAGCAGTTCTTC CASSQDVGGTGNEQFF